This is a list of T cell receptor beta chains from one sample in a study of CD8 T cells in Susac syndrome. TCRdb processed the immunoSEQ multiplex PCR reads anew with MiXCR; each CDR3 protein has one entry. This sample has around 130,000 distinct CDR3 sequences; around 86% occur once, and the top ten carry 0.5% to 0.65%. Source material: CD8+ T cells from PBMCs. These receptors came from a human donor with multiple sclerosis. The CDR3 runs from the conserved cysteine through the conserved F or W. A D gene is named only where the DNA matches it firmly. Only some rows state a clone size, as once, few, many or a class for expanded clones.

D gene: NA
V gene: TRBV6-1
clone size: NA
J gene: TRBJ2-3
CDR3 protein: CASSSGSSTDTQYF
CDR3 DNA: TGTGCCAGCAGCTCCGGGTCTAGCACAGATACGCAGTATTTT

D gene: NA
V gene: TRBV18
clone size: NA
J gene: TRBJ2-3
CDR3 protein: CASSPGDTVQYF
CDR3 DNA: TGTGCCAGCTCACCGGGGGATACAGTGCAGTATTTT

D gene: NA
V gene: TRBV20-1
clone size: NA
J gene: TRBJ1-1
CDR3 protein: CSASPGARGYETEAFF
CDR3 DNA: TGCAGTGCTAGTCCGGGTGCAAGGGGATATGAAACTGAAGCTTTCTTT

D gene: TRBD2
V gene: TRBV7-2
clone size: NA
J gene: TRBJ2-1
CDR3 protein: CASSPLAGGLGEQFF
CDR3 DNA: TGTGCCAGCAGCCCCCTAGCGGGAGGGCTAGGGGAGCAGTTCTTC

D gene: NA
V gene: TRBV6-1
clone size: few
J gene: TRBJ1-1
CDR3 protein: CASSFTSNTEAFF
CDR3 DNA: TGTGCCAGCAGCTTCACATCGAACACTGAAGCTTTCTTT

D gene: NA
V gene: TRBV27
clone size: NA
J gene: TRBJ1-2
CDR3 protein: CASRTVDHYGYTF
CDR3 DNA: TGTGCCAGCAGAACGGTGGACCACTATGGCTACACCTTC

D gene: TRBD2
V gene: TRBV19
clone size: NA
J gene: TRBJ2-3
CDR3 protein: CASSLSGGPGDTQYF
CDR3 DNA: TGTGCCAGTAGTTTATCGGGAGGGCCCGGGGATACGCAGTATTTT

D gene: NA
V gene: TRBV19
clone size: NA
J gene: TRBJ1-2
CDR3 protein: CASSMGGTYYYGYTF
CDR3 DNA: TGTGCCAGTAGTATGGGAGGGACCTACTACTATGGCTACACCTTC

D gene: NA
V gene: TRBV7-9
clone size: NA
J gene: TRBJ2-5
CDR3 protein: CASSPRAGAYQETQYF
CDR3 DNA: TGTGCCAGCAGCCCGAGGGCAGGGGCCTACCAAGAGACCCAGTACTTC

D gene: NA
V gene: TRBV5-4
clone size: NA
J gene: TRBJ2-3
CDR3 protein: CASSLGRDYTDTQYF
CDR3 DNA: TGTGCCAGCAGCTTGGGGCGGGATTACACAGATACGCAGTATTTT

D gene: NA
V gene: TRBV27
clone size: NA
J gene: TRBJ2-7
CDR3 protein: CASLDSNYEQYF
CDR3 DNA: TGTGCCAGCCTAGACAGTAACTACGAGCAGTACTTC

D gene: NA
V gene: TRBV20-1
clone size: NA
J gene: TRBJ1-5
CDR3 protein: CSASAEQVEGNQPQHF
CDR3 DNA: TGCAGTGCTAGCGCGGAACAGGTGGAGGGCAATCAGCCCCAGCATTTT

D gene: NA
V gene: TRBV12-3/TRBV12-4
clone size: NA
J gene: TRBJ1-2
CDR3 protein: CASSHDMASRVGGYTF
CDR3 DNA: TGTGCCAGCAGCCACGACATGGCATCCAGAGTCGGTGGCTACACCTTC

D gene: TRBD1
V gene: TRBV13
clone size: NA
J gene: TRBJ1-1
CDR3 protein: CASSRGQLEAFF
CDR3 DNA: TGTGCCAGCAGCCGGGGACAGCTTGAAGCTTTCTTT

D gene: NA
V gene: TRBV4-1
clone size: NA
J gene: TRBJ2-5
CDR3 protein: CASSQAGTQRETQYF
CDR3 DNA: TGCGCCAGCAGCCAAGCCGGGACTCAGAGAGAGACCCAGTACTTC

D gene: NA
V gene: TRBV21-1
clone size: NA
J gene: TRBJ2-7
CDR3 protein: CASPGVVFHGYEQYF
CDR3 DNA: TGTGCCAGCCCAGGTGTAGTATTCCACGGGTACGAGCAGTACTTC

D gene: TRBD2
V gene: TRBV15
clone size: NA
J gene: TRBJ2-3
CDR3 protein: CATSSDRDYLTDTQYF
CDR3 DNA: TGTGCCACCAGCAGTGACCGGGACTACCTTACAGATACGCAGTATTTT

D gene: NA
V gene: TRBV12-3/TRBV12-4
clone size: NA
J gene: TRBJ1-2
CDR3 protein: CASSSGMVGYTF
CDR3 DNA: TGTGCCAGCAGTTCGGGGATGGTGGGCTACACCTTC

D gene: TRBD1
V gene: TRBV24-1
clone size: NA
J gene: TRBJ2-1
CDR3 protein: CATSDFPGTGLDEQFF
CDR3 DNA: TGTGCCACCAGTGATTTCCCCGGGACAGGGCTGGATGAGCAGTTCTTC

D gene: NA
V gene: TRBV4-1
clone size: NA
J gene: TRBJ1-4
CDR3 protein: CASSQVAGAKEKLFF
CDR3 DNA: TGCGCCAGCAGCCAAGTCGCAGGGGCGAAGGAAAAACTGTTTTTT

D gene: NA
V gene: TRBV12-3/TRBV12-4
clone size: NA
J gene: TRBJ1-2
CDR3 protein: CASSPPGGIANYGYTF
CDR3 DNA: TGTGCCAGCAGTCCCCCGGGGGGAATAGCTAACTATGGCTACACCTTC

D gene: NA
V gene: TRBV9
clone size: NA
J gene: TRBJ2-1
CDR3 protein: CASSVGPMETESSYNEQFF
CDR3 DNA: TGTGCCAGCAGCGTAGGGCCTATGGAGACGGAGAGCTCCTACAATGAGCAGTTCTTC

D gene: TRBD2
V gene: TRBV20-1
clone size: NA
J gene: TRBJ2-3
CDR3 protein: CSAEDRAGPDTQYF
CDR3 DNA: TGCAGTGCTGAAGACCGAGCGGGACCAGATACGCAGTATTTT

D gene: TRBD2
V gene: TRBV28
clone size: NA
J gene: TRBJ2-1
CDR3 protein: CASSSPTSGRFYEQFF
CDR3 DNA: TGTGCCAGCAGTTCCCCGACTAGCGGGAGATTTTACGAGCAGTTCTTC

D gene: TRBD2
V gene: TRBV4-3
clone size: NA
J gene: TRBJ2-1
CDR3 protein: CASSQDMGGKQFF
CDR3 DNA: TGCGCCAGCAGCCAAGATATGGGAGGGAAGCAGTTCTTC

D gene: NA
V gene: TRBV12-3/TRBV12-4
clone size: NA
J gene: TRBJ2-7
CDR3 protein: CASSLHANGYEQYF
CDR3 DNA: TGTGCCAGCAGTCTACACGCAAATGGCTACGAGCAGTACTTC

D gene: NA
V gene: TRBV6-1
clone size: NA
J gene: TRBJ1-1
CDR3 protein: CASMTNLNTEAFF
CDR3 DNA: TGTGCCAGCATGACGAACCTGAACACTGAAGCTTTCTTT

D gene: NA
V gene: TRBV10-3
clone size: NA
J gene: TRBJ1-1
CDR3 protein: CAITVTDNTEVFF
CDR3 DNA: TGTGCCATCACCGTGACGGACAACACTGAAGTTTTCTTT

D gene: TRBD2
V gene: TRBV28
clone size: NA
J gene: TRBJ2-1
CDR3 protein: CASRRGSGNEQFF
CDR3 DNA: TGTGCCAGCAGAAGGGGTAGCGGGAATGAGCAGTTCTTC

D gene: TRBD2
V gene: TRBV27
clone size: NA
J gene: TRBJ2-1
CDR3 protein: CASSPGTSGLGEQFF
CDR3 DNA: TGTGCCAGCAGTCCAGGGACTAGCGGCCTGGGAGAGCAGTTCTTC

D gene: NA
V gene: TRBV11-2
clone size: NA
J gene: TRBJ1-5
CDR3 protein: CASSPGGINQPQHF
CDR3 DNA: TGTGCCAGCAGCCCGGGGGGCATAAATCAGCCCCAGCATTTT

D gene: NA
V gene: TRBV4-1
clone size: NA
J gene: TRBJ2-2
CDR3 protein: CASSFRVNTGELFF
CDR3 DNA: TGCGCCAGCAGCTTCAGGGTGAACACCGGGGAGCTGTTTTTT

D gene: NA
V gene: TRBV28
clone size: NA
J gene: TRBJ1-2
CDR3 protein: CASSFYLLQEGNLPHYGYTF
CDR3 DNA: TGTGCCAGCAGTTTCTACCTTTTACAGGAGGGTAACCTCCCCCACTATGGCTACACCTTC